This TCR beta chain was recovered during a study of blood T cells in healthy people across ages (dated by TCRdb to between 2014 and 2016). In terms of the full investigation: In model experiments, roughly one uniquely barcoded TCR beta cDNA molecule per two T cells was captured by template switching. Two additional independent replicas of 1 million unique cDNA reads from the same blood draw were analyzed for two donors (one aged 18 to 30 and one aged 80 or older). The donors were divided into four age groups: young (average approximately 15 years), middle-aged (about 41), aged (about 62) and long-lived (about 90). Age-related changes in TCR beta repertoire diversity were measured in the study by deep sequencing normalized with unique cDNA molecular identifiers.

Findings and caveats that apply to the study as a whole: Compared with the aged group, the long-lived group had more naive CD4+ T cells, fewer expanded clones and increased TCR diversity, suggesting age selection. The percentage of naive T cells measured by flow cytometry correlated strongly with observed TCR beta diversity. As age increased, observed TCR beta diversity per million T cells dropped in a roughly linear way, and a significant reduction was already evident by age about 36. Conclusive comparison of naive and antigen-experienced compartments was prevented by the profiling of bulk unsorted PBMCs. Total diversity estimates from one million sequenced T cells were considered lower bounds and underestimates. Because donor CMV infection status was unknown, age-related changes in expanded clonotypes were potentially confounded.

On this clonotype itself: No antigen is known for it. Qualities for individual bases were not recorded, and no much larger clone is one base off.

Reading the germline V gene gives CDR1 SGHRS and CDR2 YFSETQ. From the cysteine up to the phenylalanine, the CDR3 has a length of 15 residues. This entry keeps only the CDR3 DNA: 45 bases, framed from base 1. V loses 3 bases, J loses 0 bases, and the germline ends lie 7 bases apart. The library relied on 5' RACE. Sequencing used an Illumina HiSeq 2500. A second PCR of roughly 7 to 11 cycles was performed with a sample-barcoded 5' primer and a J-beta primer mix. A template-switch 5' adaptor carrying 12 random nucleotides introduced a unique molecular identifier onto each TCR beta cDNA molecule. Each sample yielded at least 2.5 million CDR3-containing paired-end reads. First-strand cDNA synthesis was performed from all RNA using the Mint cDNA synthesis kit, with priming by a TRBC-specific oligonucleotide. All cDNA was treated with uracil-DNA glycosylase and then went through a first 18-cycle PCR with the universal primers M1SS and BC2_uni_R. The authors' analysis ran thus. Normalization of each sample was performed by random selection of 1 million high-quality reads, each carrying a distinct molecular identifier. Instead of being binned into consensus sequences, reads with shared molecular identifiers were discarded. MiTCR, run with a Q25 quality threshold and the strictest error-elimination algorithm, handled CDR3 identification, clonotype clustering and error correction. A nonparametric unseen species model with Euler transformation was used to estimate lower-bound total TCR beta diversity. The raw public data were reprocessed by TCRdb itself: fastp quality trimming at Q25, MiXCR clonotype calling, in-frame beta chains only. Every distinct CDR3 protein forms one entry, paired with its most common genes and DNA. The V and J calls here are based on TCRdb, not the publication. A total of approximately 780,000 distinct CDR3 sequences appear in this sample, roughly 24% of them only once. The ten largest clones represent about 2.9% of the sample.

The donors were roughly 40 Caucasian individuals from Russia, aged roughly 6 to 95 years, who were systemically healthy. Each donor gave roughly 11 milliliters of peripheral blood, drawn into EDTA-treated Vacutainer tubes. Ficoll-Paque density-gradient centrifugation was used to isolate PBMCs, with at least 6.5 million per sample. Total RNA, at least 5 micrograms per sample, was extracted from PBMCs with Trizol reagent. For every donor, flow cytometry on a PBMC aliquot measured the percentage of naive CD45RAhigh/CD27high T cells. The same specimen was also included in a second study, on T cells of mothers and their children. The second investigation adds: Nine systemically healthy Caucasian individuals, comprising three mothers and their six children, were included as donors. cDNA synthesis used all of the extracted RNA, with 1.5 ug of RNA in each 15 ul reaction. In the second PCR, sample barcodes and 2-4 random nucleotides were introduced via the M1S primer. Over 8 million TCR beta CDR3 reads were obtained for each mother, and some 3.1 million reads were obtained for each child. Thymic selection shapes the output of TCR recombination in a similar way in related and unrelated pairs, and inherited differences have a minor effect. Normalized repertoire overlap in related mother-child pairs was always slightly higher than in unrelated mother-child pairs, but the difference was never significant. With a sensitivity of approximately 96 clones per million clonotypes, no persistent microchimeric T cell clones were detected. To look for features that set related mother-child pairs apart from unrelated individuals, the researchers ran deep NGS to compare the TCR beta repertoires of mothers and children. On average, the children were approximately 11 +/- 4 years old, while the mothers were about 37 +/- 4 years old. After adapters were ligated using NEBNext reagents, the libraries underwent 100+100 nt paired-end sequencing on an Illumina HiSeq 2000. Mother and child libraries were prepared a month apart and sequenced in separate runs to prevent cross-contamination. Each donor had between roughly 450,000 and 2,300,000 distinct TCR beta clonotypes identified. Naive TCR beta clonotypes were estimated from low-frequency clonotypes matched to each donor's FACS-determined naive share, without sorting.

The specimen sequenced was blood. This chain joins TRBV5-1 to TRBJ1-6, with the D gene too uncertain to name. The TCR was taken from a boy aged 5 to 17 in good health. Here is the DNA: TGCGCCAGCAGCTCCCAACCCTCCTATAATTCACCCCTCCACTTT. Translated, this gives CASSSQPSYNSPLHF.